These 28 T cell receptor beta chains were sequenced from one sample in a study of CD8 T cells in ankylosing spondylitis (TCRdb year 2017). Receptor amplification or capture employed 5' RACE. TCRdb names Illumina HiSeq 2500 as the instrument used. TCRdb redid the processing of the public reads, applying fastp at Q25 and MiXCR, and retained in-frame beta chains. Entries that share a CDR3 protein sequence are merged under the most common genes and DNA. The sample records under 250,000 distinct CDR3 sequences, approximately 12% of which are singletons. The ten largest make up less than 7.5% of the sample. The sample taken for sequencing was blood, either unsorted or a sorted T cell fraction (not recorded which). The receptors here all came from a male donor with ankylosing spondylitis or in good health (not recorded which).

This clonotype was observed a handful of times. The rearrangement uses TRBV7-3 and TRBJ1-6; possible D gene TRBD1, 6 bases. V was trimmed by 5 bases and J by 0 bases, leaving 11 bases between them. This CDR3 has 16 residues. Germline-derived CDR1 and CDR2 are SGHTA and FQGTGA. The CDR3 nucleotides are TGTGCCAGCAGCCTGACAGGCAGCTCCTATAATTCACCCCTCCACTTT. Protein sequence: CASSLTGSSYNSPLHF.

This clonotype was observed a few times. This chain connects TRBV29-1 to TRBJ2-7; 7 positions match TRBD1. The germline gives CDR1 SQVTM, CDR2 ANQGSEA. Trimming took 4 bases from V and 0 from J; bases not matched to a gene: 0. CDR3 length: 12 residues. The CDR3 nucleotides are TGCAGCGTTGGGACAGGCTCCTACGAGCAGTACTTC. Its protein product is CSVGTGSYEQYF.

This clonotype came up many times. The V call is TRBV29-1, the J call TRBJ1-4, with 10 bases that match TRBD1. The CDR3 has 11 residues. V trimming: 6 bases; J trimming: 12 bases; junction bases outside the gene matches: 4. The germline V gene encodes CDR1 SQVTM and CDR2 ANQGSEA. CDR3 sequence (DNA): TGCAGCGTGGAGACAGGGGGCGAACTGTTTTTT. Amino acids: CSVETGGELFF.

There are many counts of this clonotype. The chain links TRBV6-4 to TRBJ2-2, with D possibly TRBD2 on 5 matching bases. This CDR3 contains 15 residues. Germline lookup yields CDR1 MRHNA and CDR2 SNTAGT. V was clipped by 2 bases and J by 0 bases, with 7 bases between them. The CDR3 reads CASSDPGTNTGELFF. CDR3 nucleotide sequence: TGTGCCAGCAGTGACCCGGGGACGAACACCGGGGAGCTGTTTTTT.

The table lists this clonotype with a few counts. The chain has TRBV28 and TRBJ1-1; 8 bases are a match to TRBD1. The germline CDR1 and CDR2 sequences are MDHEN and SYDVKM. Losses at the gene ends were 4 bases for V and 5 bases for J; bases not matched to a gene: 18. CDR3 length: 18 residues. CDR3 sequence reads: CASSYTGGPFSPGTEAFF. The CDR3 DNA reads as TGTGCCAGCAGTTACACAGGGGGACCATTTTCCCCCGGGACTGAAGCTTTCTTT. The full variable domain, rest sourced from reference TRBV28 and TRBJ1-1, is DVKVTQSSRYLVKRTGEKVFLECVQDMDHENMFWYRQDPGLGLRLIYFSYDVKMKEKGDIPEGYSVSREKKERFSLILESASTNQTSMYLCASSYTGGPFSPGTEAFFGQGTRLTVV.

This clonotype was picked up many times. J is TRBJ2-3 and V is TRBV5-1; D unresolved. The V gene's germline CDR1 is SGHRS and CDR2 YFSETQ. The V gene lost 6 bases and the J gene lost 2 bases, with 16 bases spanning the gap. The CDR3 contains 15 residues. The CDR3 coding sequence is TGCGCCAGCAAATCAAGGGCCGTCAACACAGATACGCAGTATTTT. It codes for CASKSRAVNTDTQYF.

V and J are TRBV11-2 and TRBJ2-5, with D unclear. Germline assignment: CDR1 SGHAT and CDR2 FQNNGV. Trimming shortened V by 0 bases and J by 0 bases, and 11 bases separated the two germline ends. This CDR3 has 16 residues. The CDR3 DNA reads as TGTGCCAGCAGCTTAGAGGCCCTAGGATACCAAGAGACCCAGTACTTC. This gives the protein CASSLEALGYQETQYF.

In this sample, this clonotype turned up many times. The chain couples TRBV20-1 to TRBJ2-7; D gene ambiguous. V lost 6 bases to trimming and J lost 5 bases, with 11 bases between them. Looked up from germline, CDR1 is DFQATT and CDR2 is SNEGSKA (reference sequence). This CDR3 is built from 11 residues. DNA for the CDR3: TGCAGTGCCTCGAAAAACCACGAGCAGTACTTC. It encodes CSASKNHEQYF.

This clonotype has a count of ten or more. The chain employs TRBV20-1 and TRBJ2-1; 7 nucleotides match TRBD1. Germline CDR1 DFQATT, CDR2 SNEGSKA (reference sequence). Trimming cost V 6 bases and J 2 bases; bases outside gene matches: 7. There are 14 residues in the CDR3. The CDR3 region is CSATRDSTYNEQFF. The CDR3 DNA sequence: TGCAGTGCAACTCGGGACAGTACCTACAATGAGCAGTTCTTC.

This clonotype was counted ten times or more. The V call is TRBV6-1, the J call TRBJ1-1, with D uncertain. The V gene lost 9 bases and the J gene lost 0 bases, with 8 bases spanning the gap. Germline assignment: CDR1 MNHNS and CDR2 SASEGT. The CDR3 covers 12 residues. The CDR3 region is CASAVMNTEAFF. DNA for the CDR3: TGTGCCAGTGCGGTAATGAACACTGAAGCTTTCTTT.

This clonotype appeared many times. The chain uses TRBV15 and TRBJ1-3, with a weak D call TRBD1 (6 bases). This CDR3 region has 16 residues. Trimming shortened V by 3 bases and J by 0 bases, and 12 bases separated the two germline ends. Per germline, CDR1 LNHNV and CDR2 YYDKDF (reference sequence). Written as DNA, the CDR3 is TGTGCCACCAGCAGTCGACAGGTCCTCTCTGGAAACACCATATATTTT. Its protein is CATSSRQVLSGNTIYF.

This clonotype appeared many times. This rearrangement joins TRBV20-1 to TRBJ2-4; 9 bases match TRBD1. There are 17 residues in the CDR3. CDR1 DFQATT and CDR2 SNEGSKA come from the germline V gene (reference sequence). The ends lost 3 bases at V and 0 bases at J; junction bases unmatched: 9. The chain's CDR3 is CSARGTGLDLAKNIQYF. CDR3 nucleotides: TGCAGTGCTAGGGGGACAGGGTTGGATTTAGCCAAAAACATTCAGTACTTC.

Ten or more counts support this clonotype. V usage is TRBV6-1 and J usage is TRBJ2-1; D is possibly TRBD2 (7 bases). CDR1 is MNHNS and CDR2 is SASEGT in the germline V gene. The length of the CDR3 is 15 residues. The V and J ends lost 5 bases and 8 bases respectively, with 19 bases between them. The CDR3 sequence: CASSPWGGLGYEQFF. The CDR3 DNA reads as TGTGCCAGCAGTCCCTGGGGGGGGCTGGGGTATGAGCAGTTCTTC.

This clonotype was recorded at least ten times. The chain carries TRBV4-1 and TRBJ2-3; D remains unclear. V was trimmed by 1 base and J by 3 bases, leaving 11 bases between them. Germline-derived CDR1 and CDR2 are MGHRA and YSYEKL. The CDR3 is 15 residues long. CDR3 sequence: CASSQGTRGTDTQYF. In DNA, the CDR3 is TGCGCCAGCAGCCAAGGGACGCGTGGGACAGATACGCAGTATTTT.

This clonotype was observed a few times. The chain has TRBV25-1 and TRBJ2-7; 8 positions agree with TRBD1. CDR1 is MGHDK, CDR2 SYGVNS, per germline. The CDR3 extends over 15 amino acids. The V segment lost 2 bases and the J segment 3 bases; nucleotides outside the gene matches: 6. DNA for the CDR3: TGTGCCAGCAGTGAACGGACAGGGTATTTCTACGAGCAGTACTTC. Translating it yields CASSERTGYFYEQYF.

This clonotype has a count of ten or more. The chain recombines TRBV12-3 or TRBV12-4 with TRBJ1-1, with 7 bases aligning to TRBD1. This CDR3 comprises 14 residues. Unmatched junction bases numbered 4, after V lost 6 bases and J lost 0 bases. This CDR3 is CASRLRGMNTEAFF. CDR3 nucleotide sequence: TGTGCCAGCAGACTCAGGGGGATGAACACTGAAGCTTTCTTT.

The chain uses TRBV7-8 and TRBJ2-5; 7 positions agree with TRBD2. Germline lookup yields CDR1 SGHVS and CDR2 FQNEAQ. V trimming: 4 bases; J trimming: 6 bases; junction bases outside the gene matches: 11. The CDR3 is 15 amino acids. The CDR3 loop is CASSSGAGIGKTQYF. The CDR3 DNA reads as TGTGCCAGCAGCTCAGGAGCGGGGATAGGAAAGACCCAGTACTTC.

This clonotype was seen a handful of times. The chain has TRBV11-2 and TRBJ2-5; D is possibly TRBD2 (5 bases). The ends were cut back, 5 bases at V and 7 bases at J, with 20 bases in the middle. CDR3 length: 15 amino acids. From germline, CDR1 is SGHAT and CDR2 FQNNGV. CDR3 in amino acids: CASSKTRTDWGTQYF. The CDR3 DNA reads as TGTGCCAGCAGCAAGACCAGAACGGACTGGGGGACCCAGTACTTC.

This clonotype was recorded at least ten times. The J gene is TRBJ2-2, the V gene TRBV29-1; possible D gene TRBD2, 6 bases. V gave up 3 bases and J gave up 0 bases, with 8 bases separating them. Germline CDR1 is SQVTM and CDR2 is ANQGSEA. This CDR3 has 14 residues. This CDR3 is CSVDGTPNTGELFF. The CDR3, as DNA: TGCAGCGTTGACGGGACTCCGAACACCGGGGAGCTGTTTTTT.

The rearrangement joins TRBV9 to TRBJ2-5; a weak D match, TRBD1 (6 bases). This CDR3 is built from 11 residues. The germline V gene has CDR1 SGDLS and CDR2 YYNGEE. Trimming left V 3 bases short and J 10 bases short, with 10 bases between. Written as DNA, the CDR3 is TGTGCCAGCAGCGATGACAGGAGCCAGTACTTC. Protein product: CASSDDRSQYF.

This clonotype was recorded at least ten times. This sequence joins TRBV6-5 and TRBJ2-7, with TRBD1 as a possible D gene (6 bases). Germline lookup yields CDR1 MNHEY and CDR2 SVGAGI. The CDR3 length is 14 residues. V was pared by 2 bases and J by 2 bases, with 10 bases between. The CDR3 loop is CASSYRGQTYEQYF. CDR3 sequence (DNA): TGTGCCAGCAGTTACCGCGGACAGACCTACGAGCAGTACTTC.

This chain links TRBV6-1 with TRBJ2-7, with a possible D match to TRBD1 (5 bases). Trimming left V 3 bases short and J 11 bases short, with 11 bases between. Looked up from germline, CDR1 is MNHNS and CDR2 is SASEGT. CDR3 length: 11 residues. CDR3 loop: CASSDSPGKYF. The CDR3, as DNA: TGTGCCAGCAGTGACTCGCCAGGGAAGTACTTC.

This clonotype was detected ten times or more. This rearrangement joins TRBV20-1 to TRBJ2-3; no definite D call. The CDR3 is made up of 15 amino acids. Germline assignment: CDR1 DFQATT and CDR2 SNEGSKA (reference sequence). Trimming took 5 bases from V and 3 from J, leaving 18 bases between them. CDR3 amino acids: CSASLSGLGTDTQYF. The CDR3 DNA reads as TGCAGTGCTTCCCTGTCTGGCCTCGGTACAGATACGCAGTATTTT.

This rearrangement joins TRBV7-2 to TRBJ2-1; D is possibly TRBD2 (5 bases). The CDR3 has 14 residues. Germline CDR1 is SGHTA and CDR2 is FQGNSA. V shed 6 bases and J shed 8 bases, with 17 bases lying between them. This CDR3 reads CASRDLIGIYEQFF. CDR3 DNA: TGTGCCAGCAGGGACCTTATCGGGATTTATGAGCAGTTCTTC.

In its sample, this clonotype was seen many times. This chain links TRBV6-4 with TRBJ2-1; TRBD2 matches at 9 bases. Germline CDR1 is MRHNA and CDR2 is SNTAGT. The trim removed 2 bases at V and 4 bases at J, leaving 6 bases unmatched. This CDR3 has 16 amino acids. The CDR3 spells CASSDGSGGDYNEQFF. The CDR3 DNA reads TGTGCCAGCAGTGACGGTAGCGGGGGTGATTACAATGAGCAGTTCTTC.

This clonotype was counted only a few times. V is TRBV6-5 and J is TRBJ2-1; D might be TRBD1 (5 bases). The CDR3 runs to 15 residues. Per germline, CDR1 MNHEY and CDR2 SVGAGI. V was shortened by 0 bases and J by 6 bases, with 12 bases between the two germline ends. CDR3 nucleotide sequence: TGTGCCAGCAGTTACTCCACTGACAGCCGCAATGAGCAGTTCTTC. This translates into CASSYSTDSRNEQFF.

This clonotype has at least ten counts. The rearrangement uses TRBV6-5 and TRBJ2-7; the D gene is possibly TRBD1 (6 bases). CDR3 length: 14 amino acids. The germline V gene has CDR1 MNHEY and CDR2 SVGAGI. Trimming took off 2 bases at V and 0 bases at J, with 8 bases between the two ends. DNA of the CDR3: TGTGCCAGCAGTTACGGGACAAACTCCTACGAGCAGTACTTC. Amino acids: CASSYGTNSYEQYF.

This clonotype was seen repeatedly, ten times or more. The rearrangement uses TRBV5-1 and TRBJ1-1; the D gene is possibly TRBD1 (6 bases). Trimming removed 3 bases from V and 1 base from J, with 10 bases in between. The CDR3 covers 14 residues. From germline, CDR1 is SGHRS and CDR2 YFSETQ. The CDR3 DNA sequence: TGCGCCAGCAGCTGGGGACACCCGAACACTGAAGCTTTCTTT. Residues: CASSWGHPNTEAFF.